This TCR beta chain was identified in a study of CD8+ T cells in alopecia areata. As for the study in general: For the treated group, dosing was oral tofacitinib at 5 to 10 mg twice daily. Percent affected scalp area, the SALT score, rated treated patients' severity.

Described treatment: oral pan-JAK inhibitor, 5-10 mg twice daily. Points from the study as a whole: Throughout tofacitinib, many expanded lesional clones continued to persist in scalp and blood.

A note on this clone: Its antigen is undetermined.

Germline assignment: CDR1 SEHNR and CDR2 FQNEAQ (reference sequence). J lost 10 bases, V lost 5 bases, and 6 bases had no gene match. The CDR3 contains 12 residues. cDNA reverse transcribed from extracted RNA served as the sequencing template. Clones were sequenced by immunoSEQ multiplex PCR, and TCRdb holds only the in-frame ones, with some missing. The data contain 150,000 to 200,000 clones, about 55% of them singletons. Sequenced material: CD8+ T cells sorted from blood, taken at week 24, from a patient treated with tofacitinib. This clonotype was obtained from a human donor with alopecia areata. The genes are TRBV7-9 and TRBJ2-3; 7 bases map to TRBD1. The DNA for the CDR3 is TGTGCCAGCAGCCCTGACAGGGTTTCGCAGTATTTT. It specifies CASSPDRVSQYF.